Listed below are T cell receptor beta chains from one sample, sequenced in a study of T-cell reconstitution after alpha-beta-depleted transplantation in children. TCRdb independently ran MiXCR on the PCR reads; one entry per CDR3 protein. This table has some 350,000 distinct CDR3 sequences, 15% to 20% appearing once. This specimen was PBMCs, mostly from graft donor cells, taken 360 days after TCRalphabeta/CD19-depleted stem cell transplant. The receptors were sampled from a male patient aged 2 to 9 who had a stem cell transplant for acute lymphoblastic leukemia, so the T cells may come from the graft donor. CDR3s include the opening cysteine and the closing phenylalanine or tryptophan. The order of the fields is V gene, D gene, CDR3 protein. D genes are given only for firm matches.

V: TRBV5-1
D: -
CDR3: CASSSYATSNYEQYF

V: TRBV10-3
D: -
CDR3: CAISVMTGELFF

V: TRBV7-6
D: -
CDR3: CASSLARSRDRSDGELFF

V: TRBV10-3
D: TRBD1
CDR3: CAIRGDRGGNQPQHF

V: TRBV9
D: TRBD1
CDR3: CASSGPRGQVRYGYTF

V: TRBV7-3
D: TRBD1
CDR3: CASSFRDRDGSNQPQHF

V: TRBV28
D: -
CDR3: CASSYFYQPQHF

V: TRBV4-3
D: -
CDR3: CASSQEVIADLILNTGELFF

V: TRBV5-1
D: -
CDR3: CASSLDGHGGELFF

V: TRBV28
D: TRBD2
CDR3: CASSPPPGLAGGPYEQYF

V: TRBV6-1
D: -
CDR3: CASNPGRSSYNEQFF

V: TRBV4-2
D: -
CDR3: CASSQDLGEVVTQYF

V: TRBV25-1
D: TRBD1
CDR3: CASSVGTGTYNEQFF

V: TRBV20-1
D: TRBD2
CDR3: CSARDSGRALYEQYF

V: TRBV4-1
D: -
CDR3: CASSQGATEQFF

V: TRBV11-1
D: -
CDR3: CASSLLPGGVDWRAGELFF

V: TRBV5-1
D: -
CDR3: CASSDTDGGKLFF

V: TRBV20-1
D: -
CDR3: CSADRDSPNQPQHF

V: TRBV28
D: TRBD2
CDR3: CASSTTTSQYTYEQYF

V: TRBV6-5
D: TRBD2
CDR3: CASSYSFGGITGELFF

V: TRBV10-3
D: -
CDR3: CAISEWRDTQYF

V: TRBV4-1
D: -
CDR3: CASSQGGQVGNEQFF

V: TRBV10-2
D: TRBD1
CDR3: CASIGQGARKSSYEQYF

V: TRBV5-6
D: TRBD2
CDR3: CASSRFGTSGTYEQYF

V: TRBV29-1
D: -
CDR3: CSVEDQGAGYTF

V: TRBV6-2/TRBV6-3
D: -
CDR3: CASRRTRETQYF

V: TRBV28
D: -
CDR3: CASRVGGSGELFF

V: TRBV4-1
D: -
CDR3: CASSHPGSYEQYF

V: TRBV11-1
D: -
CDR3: CASSLQPPLVVSRSINEQFF

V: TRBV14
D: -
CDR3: CASSQVQGSVYTDTQYF

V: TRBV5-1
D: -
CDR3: CASSLDLRSYEQYF

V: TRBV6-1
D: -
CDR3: CASIQNGHSYEQYF

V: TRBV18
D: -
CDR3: CASSPEDTAYEQYF

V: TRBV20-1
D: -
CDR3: CSARNPGAPYEQYF

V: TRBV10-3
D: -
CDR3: CAISEEAPGNTIYF

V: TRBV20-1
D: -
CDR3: CSATHRDNAIQYEQYF

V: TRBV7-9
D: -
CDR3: CASSKTSDTQYF

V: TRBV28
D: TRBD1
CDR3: CASSSLFRDRGTDTQYF

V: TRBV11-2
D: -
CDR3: CASSLVTGIEQYF

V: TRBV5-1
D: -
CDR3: CASSSSRTTTDTQYF

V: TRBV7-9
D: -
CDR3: CASSLQAVNTEAFF

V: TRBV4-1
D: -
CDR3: CASSQGSGDYEQFF

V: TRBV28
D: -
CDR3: CASSPTGRSYEQYF

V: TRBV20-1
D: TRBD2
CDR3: CSARPTSGYNNEQFF

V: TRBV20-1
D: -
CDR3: CSARVFGQGSTKPYFSYEQYF

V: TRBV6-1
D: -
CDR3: CASTPEGSYGYTF

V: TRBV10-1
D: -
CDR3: CASSELGVTGLTDTQYF

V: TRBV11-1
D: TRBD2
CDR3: CASSFAASGDYNEHFF

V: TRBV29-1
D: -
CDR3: CSVEGESYNEQFF

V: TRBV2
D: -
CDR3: CASSEALTSLNTEAFF

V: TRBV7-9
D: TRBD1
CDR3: CASSPPGTGGNEQFF

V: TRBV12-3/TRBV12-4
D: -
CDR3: CASSLTIGSYEQYF

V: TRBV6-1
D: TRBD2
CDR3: CASSPGLAVLNEQFF

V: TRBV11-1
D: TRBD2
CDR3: CASSGWRGGTDTQYF

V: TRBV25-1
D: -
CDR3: CASSEYGSRDYEQYF

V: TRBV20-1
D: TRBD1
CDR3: CSARGPGTDSHGYTF